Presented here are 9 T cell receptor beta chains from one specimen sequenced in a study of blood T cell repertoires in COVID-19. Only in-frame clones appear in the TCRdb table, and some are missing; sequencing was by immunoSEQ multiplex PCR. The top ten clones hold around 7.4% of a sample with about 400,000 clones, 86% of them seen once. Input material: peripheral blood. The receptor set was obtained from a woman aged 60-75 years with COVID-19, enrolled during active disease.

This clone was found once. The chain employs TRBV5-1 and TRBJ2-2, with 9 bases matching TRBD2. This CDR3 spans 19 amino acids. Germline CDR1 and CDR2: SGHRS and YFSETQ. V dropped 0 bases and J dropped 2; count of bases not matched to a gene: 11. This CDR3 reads CASSLGPLSGTSNTGELFF. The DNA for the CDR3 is TGCGCCAGCAGCTTGGGCCCCCTGTCCGGGACTAGCAACACCGGGGAGCTGTTTTTT.

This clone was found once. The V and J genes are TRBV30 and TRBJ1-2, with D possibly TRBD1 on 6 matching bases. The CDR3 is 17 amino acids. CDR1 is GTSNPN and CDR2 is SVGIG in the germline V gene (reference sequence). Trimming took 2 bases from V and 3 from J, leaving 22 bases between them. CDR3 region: CAWSRVVGQDVDYGYTF. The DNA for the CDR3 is TGTGCCTGGAGTAGAGTAGTGGGACAAGATGTTGACTATGGCTACACCTTC.

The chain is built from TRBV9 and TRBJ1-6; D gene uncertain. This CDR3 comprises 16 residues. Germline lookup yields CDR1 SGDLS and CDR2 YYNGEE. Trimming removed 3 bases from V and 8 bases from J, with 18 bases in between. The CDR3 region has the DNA TGTGCCAGCAGCGCCCTGATCCGCGCTAGCGATTCACCCCTCCACTTT. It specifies CASSALIRASDSPLHF.

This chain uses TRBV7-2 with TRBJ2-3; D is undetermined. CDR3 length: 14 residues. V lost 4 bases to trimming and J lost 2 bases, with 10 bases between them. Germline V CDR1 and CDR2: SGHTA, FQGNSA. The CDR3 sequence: CASSSGPLTDTQYF. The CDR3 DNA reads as TGTGCCAGCAGCTCCGGTCCCCTCACAGATACGCAGTATTTT.

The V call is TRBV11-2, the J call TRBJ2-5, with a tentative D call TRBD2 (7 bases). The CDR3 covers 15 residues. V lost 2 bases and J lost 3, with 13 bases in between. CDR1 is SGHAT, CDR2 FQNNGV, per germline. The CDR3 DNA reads TGTGCCAGCAGCTTATTCCGGGGGGCCGAAGAGACCCAGTACTTC. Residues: CASSLFRGAEETQYF. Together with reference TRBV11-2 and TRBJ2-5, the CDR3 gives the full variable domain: EAGVAQSPRYKIIEKRQSVAFWCNPISGHATLYWYQQILGQGPKLLIQFQNNGVVDDSQLPKDRFSAERLKGVDSTLKIQPAKLEDSAVYLCASSLFRGAEETQYFGPGTRLLVL.

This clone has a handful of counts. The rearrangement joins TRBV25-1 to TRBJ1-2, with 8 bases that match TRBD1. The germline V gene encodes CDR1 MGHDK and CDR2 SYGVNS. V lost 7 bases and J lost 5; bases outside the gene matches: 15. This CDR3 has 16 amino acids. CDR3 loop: CASTPTGTGGLYGYTF. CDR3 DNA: TGTGCCAGCACCCCGACCGGGACAGGAGGATTATATGGCTACACCTTC.

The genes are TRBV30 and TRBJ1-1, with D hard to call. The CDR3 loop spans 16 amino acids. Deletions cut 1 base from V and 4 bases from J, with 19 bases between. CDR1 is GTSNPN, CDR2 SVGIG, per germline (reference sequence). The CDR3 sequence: CAWSDVSLRSGTEAFF. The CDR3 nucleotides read TGTGCCTGGAGTGATGTTTCTTTAAGATCGGGCACTGAAGCTTTCTTT.

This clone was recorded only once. Here the CDR3 reads CASSLTYRNTEAFF. CDR3 DNA sequence: TGCGCCAGCAGCTTAACTTACAGGAACACTGAAGCTTTCTTT. The chain recombines TRBV5-1 with TRBJ1-1; D call uncertain. Germline CDR1 reads SGHRS; CDR2 reads YFSETQ. This CDR3 has 14 residues. V was pared by 2 bases and J by 1 base, with 9 bases between.

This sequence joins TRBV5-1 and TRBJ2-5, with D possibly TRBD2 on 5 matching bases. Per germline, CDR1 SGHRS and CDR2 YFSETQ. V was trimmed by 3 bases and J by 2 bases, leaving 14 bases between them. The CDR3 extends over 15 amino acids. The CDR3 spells CASSYDSGVQETQYF. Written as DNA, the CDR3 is TGCGCCAGCAGCTACGACTCCGGGGTTCAAGAGACCCAGTACTTC.